These T cell receptor beta chains were read from a single sample in a study of blood T cell repertoires in COVID-19. Only in-frame clones appear in the TCRdb table, and some are missing; sequencing was by immunoSEQ multiplex PCR. The sample has about 130,000 clones, 75% to 90% seen once. The sample comprised peripheral blood. These receptors were collected from a man in his fifties with active COVID-19. Both conserved end residues are part of each CDR3. D genes are given only for firm matches. Size is stated for part of the rows, as once, few or many counts, or as a class when the clone is expanded.

clone_size: -; d_call: TRBD2; j_call: TRBJ2-1; v_call: TRBV10-2; cdr3_aa: CASSEGTSGGAFNEQFF; cdr3_nt: TGCGCCAGCAGTGAAGGGACTAGCGGGGGGGCATTTAATGAGCAGTTCTTC
clone_size: -; d_call: TRBD2; j_call: TRBJ2-5; v_call: TRBV5-6; cdr3_aa: CASSSLAGGRETQYF; cdr3_nt: TGTGCCAGCAGCTCGCTAGCGGGGGGCCGGGAGACCCAGTACTTC
clone_size: once; d_call: TRBD2; j_call: TRBJ2-6; v_call: TRBV4-1; cdr3_aa: CASSPVRLGGSGANVLTF; cdr3_nt: TGCGCCAGCAGCCCAGTACGGTTGGGGGGGTCTGGGGCCAACGTCCTGACTTTC
clone_size: -; d_call: TRBD2; j_call: TRBJ2-2; v_call: TRBV7-2; cdr3_aa: CASSLAGAHTGELFF; cdr3_nt: TGTGCCAGCAGTTTAGCGGGAGCTCACACCGGGGAGCTGTTTTTT
clone_size: -; d_call: -; j_call: TRBJ2-4; v_call: TRBV27; cdr3_aa: CASSLTGFLYDIQYF; cdr3_nt: TGTGCCAGCAGTTTAACGGGTTTCCTGTACGACATTCAGTACTTC
clone_size: -; d_call: -; j_call: TRBJ2-7; v_call: TRBV27; cdr3_aa: CASRGGHPKAYEQYF; cdr3_nt: TGTGCCAGCAGGGGGGGGCATCCAAAGGCCTACGAGCAGTACTTC
clone_size: -; d_call: -; j_call: TRBJ2-7; v_call: TRBV21-1; cdr3_aa: CASSRGLAGLYEQYF; cdr3_nt: TGTGCCAGCAGCAGGGGACTAGCGGGGCTCTACGAGCAGTACTTC
clone_size: -; d_call: TRBD2; j_call: TRBJ2-2; v_call: TRBV24-1; cdr3_aa: CAPSDLGGVAAGELFF; cdr3_nt: TGTGCCCCCAGTGATTTGGGGGGGGTAGCGGCCGGGGAGCTGTTTTTT
clone_size: -; d_call: TRBD1; j_call: TRBJ1-5; v_call: TRBV4-2; cdr3_aa: CASSQDQHRGGTQPQHF; cdr3_nt: TGTGCCAGCAGCCAAGATCAACACAGGGGAGGTACTCAGCCCCAGCATTTT
clone_size: -; d_call: TRBD1; j_call: TRBJ1-3; v_call: TRBV9; cdr3_aa: CASSAFLRDRAGNTIYF; cdr3_nt: TGTGCCAGCAGCGCCTTTCTCCGGGACAGGGCTGGAAACACCATATATTTT
clone_size: few; d_call: -; j_call: TRBJ1-2; v_call: TRBV5-4; cdr3_aa: CASSPNRVENYGYTF; cdr3_nt: TGTGCCAGCAGCCCTAACAGGGTAGAAAACTATGGCTACACCTTC
clone_size: few; d_call: TRBD2; j_call: TRBJ2-7; v_call: TRBV7-2; cdr3_aa: CASSSGGGIHPEQYF; cdr3_nt: TGTGCCAGCAGCTCGGGGGGAGGGATCCATCCCGAGCAGTACTTC
clone_size: -; d_call: TRBD1; j_call: TRBJ2-7; v_call: TRBV7-8; cdr3_aa: CASSRTGGGEQYF; cdr3_nt: TGTGCCAGCAGCCGAACAGGGGGCGGGGAGCAGTACTTC
clone_size: -; d_call: -; j_call: TRBJ1-1; v_call: TRBV5-6; cdr3_aa: CASSLDPRGEAFF; cdr3_nt: TGTGCCAGCAGCTTGGACCCAAGGGGTGAAGCTTTCTTT
clone_size: -; d_call: TRBD1; j_call: TRBJ1-6; v_call: TRBV4-2; cdr3_aa: CASSPSGQQGAISPLHF; cdr3_nt: TGTGCCAGCAGCCCATCGGGACAACAGGGGGCGATTTCACCCCTCCACTTT
clone_size: -; d_call: -; j_call: TRBJ1-5; v_call: TRBV6-5; cdr3_aa: CASSATRDQPQHF; cdr3_nt: TGTGCCAGCAGCGCGACGAGGGATCAGCCCCAGCATTTT
clone_size: -; d_call: -; j_call: TRBJ2-2; v_call: TRBV5-6; cdr3_aa: CASSTTGELFF; cdr3_nt: TGTGCCAGCAGCACTACCGGGGAGCTGTTTTTT
clone_size: -; d_call: TRBD1; j_call: TRBJ1-1; v_call: TRBV19; cdr3_aa: CASSPRGQGGIEAFF; cdr3_nt: TGTGCCAGTAGCCCCCGGGGACAGGGGGGGATTGAAGCTTTCTTT
clone_size: -; d_call: -; j_call: TRBJ2-3; v_call: TRBV9; cdr3_aa: CASSVNPAGADTQYF; cdr3_nt: TGTGCCAGCAGCGTAAATCCAGCAGGGGCAGATACGCAGTATTTT
clone_size: -; d_call: TRBD2; j_call: TRBJ2-3; v_call: TRBV9; cdr3_aa: CASSTLAGGPTDTQYF; cdr3_nt: TGTGCCAGCAGCACCCTAGCGGGGGGGCCCACAGATACGCAGTATTTT
clone_size: few; d_call: TRBD2; j_call: TRBJ2-1; v_call: TRBV12-3/TRBV12-4; cdr3_aa: CASSWEGAEQFF; cdr3_nt: TGTGCCAGCAGTTGGGAGGGCGCTGAGCAGTTCTTC
clone_size: once; d_call: -; j_call: TRBJ1-1; v_call: TRBV27; cdr3_aa: CASRSTPNTEAFF; cdr3_nt: TGTGCCAGCAGATCGACACCCAACACTGAAGCTTTCTTT
clone_size: -; d_call: TRBD1; j_call: TRBJ1-5; v_call: TRBV19; cdr3_aa: CASSRDRGKPQHF; cdr3_nt: TGTGCCAGTAGTCGGGACAGGGGGAAGCCCCAGCATTTT
clone_size: -; d_call: -; j_call: TRBJ1-1; v_call: TRBV4-1; cdr3_aa: CASRRSGGGNTEAFF; cdr3_nt: TGCGCCAGCAGACGATCGGGGGGGGGCAACACTGAAGCTTTCTTT
clone_size: -; d_call: -; j_call: TRBJ1-2; v_call: TRBV28; cdr3_aa: CASSLRGYGYTF; cdr3_nt: TGTGCCAGCAGTTTGCGGGGCTATGGCTACACCTTC
clone_size: -; d_call: TRBD1; j_call: TRBJ2-7; v_call: TRBV13; cdr3_aa: CASSGGPYEQYF; cdr3_nt: TGTGCCAGCTCAGGGGGCCCCTACGAGCAGTACTTC
clone_size: -; d_call: TRBD1; j_call: TRBJ1-5; v_call: TRBV30; cdr3_aa: CAWATGDNQPQHF; cdr3_nt: TGTGCCTGGGCGACAGGGGACAATCAGCCCCAGCATTTT
clone_size: -; d_call: TRBD2; j_call: TRBJ2-2; v_call: TRBV30; cdr3_aa: CAWTTRGAGELFF; cdr3_nt: TGTGCCTGGACCACGCGGGGGGCCGGGGAGCTGTTTTTT
clone_size: -; d_call: -; j_call: TRBJ2-7; v_call: TRBV4-1; cdr3_aa: CASSHQGSEQYF; cdr3_nt: TGCGCCAGCAGCCATCAGGGGAGTGAGCAGTACTTC
clone_size: -; d_call: TRBD2; j_call: TRBJ2-2; v_call: TRBV4-2; cdr3_aa: CASSPWRGGPGELFF; cdr3_nt: TGTGCCAGCAGCCCCTGGCGGGGGGGCCCCGGGGAGCTGTTTTTT
clone_size: -; d_call: TRBD2; j_call: TRBJ2-5; v_call: TRBV3-1/TRBV3-2; cdr3_aa: CASSQPGLAEQETQYF; cdr3_nt: TGTGCCAGCAGCCAACCGGGACTAGCGGAACAAGAGACCCAGTACTTC
clone_size: -; d_call: -; j_call: TRBJ2-7; v_call: TRBV6-5; cdr3_aa: CASSRGQSSYEQYF; cdr3_nt: TGTGCCAGCAGCCGCGGACAAAGCTCCTACGAGCAGTACTTC
clone_size: -; d_call: TRBD1; j_call: TRBJ1-2; v_call: TRBV5-6; cdr3_aa: CASNPGTGFYGYTF; cdr3_nt: TGTGCCAGCAACCCCGGGACAGGGTTTTATGGCTACACCTTC
clone_size: once; d_call: -; j_call: TRBJ2-7; v_call: TRBV4-2; cdr3_aa: CASSQAVYQTTYEQYF; cdr3_nt: TGTGCCAGCAGCCAGGCAGTGTACCAGACAACCTACGAGCAGTACTTC
clone_size: -; d_call: -; j_call: TRBJ2-2; v_call: TRBV5-1; cdr3_aa: CASSLAAGSDTGELFF; cdr3_nt: TGCGCCAGCAGCTTGGCCGCGGGGTCGGACACCGGGGAGCTGTTTTTT
clone_size: -; d_call: -; j_call: TRBJ2-7; v_call: TRBV25-1; cdr3_aa: CASSAAVATEQYF; cdr3_nt: TGTGCCAGCAGTGCAGCGGTAGCTACCGAGCAGTACTTC
clone_size: once; d_call: TRBD2; j_call: TRBJ2-7; v_call: TRBV5-6; cdr3_aa: CASSLPSSGGGKQYF; cdr3_nt: TGTGCCAGCAGCTTGCCCTCTAGCGGGGGGGGAAAGCAGTACTTC
clone_size: -; d_call: -; j_call: TRBJ1-1; v_call: TRBV5-4; cdr3_aa: CASSLERGSNTEAFF; cdr3_nt: TGTGCCAGCAGCTTGGAAAGGGGGTCGAACACTGAAGCTTTCTTT
clone_size: -; d_call: -; j_call: TRBJ1-4; v_call: TRBV18; cdr3_aa: CASSPDWHLFF; cdr3_nt: TGTGCCAGCTCACCCGACTGGCATCTGTTTTTT
clone_size: -; d_call: TRBD1; j_call: TRBJ1-1; v_call: TRBV11-2; cdr3_aa: CASSPRQGGTEAFF; cdr3_nt: TGTGCCAGCAGCCCAAGACAGGGTGGCACTGAAGCTTTCTTT
clone_size: -; d_call: TRBD1; j_call: TRBJ2-1; v_call: TRBV9; cdr3_aa: CASSGGQGGYNEQFF; cdr3_nt: TGTGCCAGCAGCGGCGGACAGGGGGGGTACAATGAGCAGTTCTTC
clone_size: once; d_call: -; j_call: TRBJ1-4; v_call: TRBV5-4; cdr3_aa: CASHERATNEKLFF; cdr3_nt: TGTGCCAGCCATGAGAGGGCAACTAATGAAAAACTGTTTTTT
clone_size: few; d_call: TRBD2; j_call: TRBJ2-3; v_call: TRBV9; cdr3_aa: CASSVAPTSGGDDTQYF; cdr3_nt: TGTGCCAGCAGCGTAGCCCCGACTAGCGGGGGTGACGATACGCAGTATTTT
clone_size: -; d_call: -; j_call: TRBJ1-1; v_call: TRBV6-5; cdr3_aa: CASRAVINTEAFF; cdr3_nt: TGTGCCAGCAGAGCCGTAATCAACACTGAAGCTTTCTTT
clone_size: -; d_call: TRBD1; j_call: TRBJ1-1; v_call: TRBV6-4; cdr3_aa: CASSPNRGNTEAFF; cdr3_nt: TGTGCCAGCAGTCCAAACAGGGGGAACACTGAAGCTTTCTTT
clone_size: -; d_call: -; j_call: TRBJ2-7; v_call: TRBV5-1; cdr3_aa: CASSLMGRAYEQYF; cdr3_nt: TGCGCCAGCAGCTTGATGGGCAGGGCCTACGAGCAGTACTTC
clone_size: -; d_call: -; j_call: TRBJ1-5; v_call: TRBV7-2; cdr3_aa: CASSLQGYSNQPQHF; cdr3_nt: TGTGCCAGCAGCTTACAGGGTTATAGCAATCAGCCCCAGCATTTT
clone_size: -; d_call: TRBD1; j_call: TRBJ1-1; v_call: TRBV5-1; cdr3_aa: CASSPGQGVTEAFF; cdr3_nt: TGCGCCAGCAGCCCGGGACAGGGGGTGACTGAAGCTTTCTTT
clone_size: -; d_call: -; j_call: TRBJ1-4; v_call: TRBV18; cdr3_aa: CASSPSGDNEKLFF; cdr3_nt: TGTGCCAGCTCACCGTCGGGGGATAATGAAAAACTGTTTTTT
clone_size: -; d_call: TRBD1; j_call: TRBJ2-5; v_call: TRBV7-9; cdr3_aa: CASRLDRGRETQYF; cdr3_nt: TGTGCCAGCAGGCTTGACAGGGGGCGAGAGACCCAGTACTTC
clone_size: -; d_call: -; j_call: TRBJ2-1; v_call: TRBV7-2; cdr3_aa: CASSPGGPHNEQFF; cdr3_nt: TGTGCCAGCAGCCCCGGGGGGCCCCACAATGAGCAGTTCTTC
clone_size: -; d_call: -; j_call: TRBJ2-5; v_call: TRBV19; cdr3_aa: CASSRIQGYQETQYF; cdr3_nt: TGTGCCAGTAGTAGAATCCAGGGCTACCAAGAGACCCAGTACTTC
clone_size: once; d_call: TRBD1; j_call: TRBJ2-6; v_call: TRBV18; cdr3_aa: CATKRSRGTGANVLTF; cdr3_nt: TGTGCCACCAAACGGAGCAGGGGGACCGGGGCCAACGTCCTGACTTTC
clone_size: -; d_call: TRBD2; j_call: TRBJ2-3; v_call: TRBV3-1/TRBV3-2; cdr3_aa: CASSRLAGGQGDTQYF; cdr3_nt: TGTGCCAGCAGCCGACTAGCGGGGGGGCAGGGAGATACGCAGTATTTT
clone_size: once; d_call: -; j_call: TRBJ1-2; v_call: TRBV12-3/TRBV12-4; cdr3_aa: CASTTSGGYGYTF; cdr3_nt: TGTGCCAGCACCACCTCCGGGGGGTATGGCTACACCTTC
clone_size: -; d_call: TRBD1; j_call: TRBJ1-2; v_call: TRBV6-5; cdr3_aa: CASTGQVDGYTF; cdr3_nt: TGTGCCAGCACGGGACAGGTAGATGGCTACACCTTC
clone_size: -; d_call: -; j_call: TRBJ1-2; v_call: TRBV30; cdr3_aa: CAWSRGNRDGYTF; cdr3_nt: TGTGCCTGGAGCAGAGGTAACAGGGATGGCTACACCTTC
clone_size: -; d_call: -; j_call: TRBJ1-3; v_call: TRBV6-4; cdr3_aa: CAIPGYGNTIYF; cdr3_nt: TGTGCCATCCCGGGTTATGGAAACACCATATATTTT